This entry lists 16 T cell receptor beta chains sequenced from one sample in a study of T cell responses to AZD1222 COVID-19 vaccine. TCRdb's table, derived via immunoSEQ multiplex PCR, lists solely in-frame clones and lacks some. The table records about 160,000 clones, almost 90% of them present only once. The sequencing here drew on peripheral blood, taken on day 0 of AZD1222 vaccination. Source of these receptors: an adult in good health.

CDR3 region: CASRQGQYNSPLHF. In DNA form, the CDR3 reads TGTGCCAGCAGGCAGGGACAGTATAATTCACCCCTCCACTTT. The V call is TRBV6-5, the J call TRBJ1-6, with 7 positions matching TRBD1. The CDR3 has 14 residues. Trimming at V came to 6 bases and at J to 4 bases, leaving 3 bases not matched to a gene. The V gene's germline CDR1 is MNHEY and CDR2 SVGAGI.

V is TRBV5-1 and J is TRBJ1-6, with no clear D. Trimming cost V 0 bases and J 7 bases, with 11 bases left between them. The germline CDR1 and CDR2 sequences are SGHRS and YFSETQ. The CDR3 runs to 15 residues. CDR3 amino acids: CASSLAAGLNSPLHF. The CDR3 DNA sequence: TGCGCCAGCAGCTTGGCCGCGGGGTTGAATTCACCCCTCCACTTT. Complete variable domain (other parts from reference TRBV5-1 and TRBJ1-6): KAGVTQTPRYLIKTRGQQVTLSCSPISGHRSVSWYQQTPGQGLQFLFEYFSETQRNKGNFPGRFSGRQFSNSRSEMNVSTLELGDSALYLCASSLAAGLNSPLHFGNGTRLTVT.

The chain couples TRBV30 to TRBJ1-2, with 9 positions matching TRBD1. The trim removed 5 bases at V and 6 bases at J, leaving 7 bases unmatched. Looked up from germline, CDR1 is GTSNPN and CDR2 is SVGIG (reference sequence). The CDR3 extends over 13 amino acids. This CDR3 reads CAWERGTGNGYTF. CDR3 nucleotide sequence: TGTGCCTGGGAAAGGGGGACAGGGAATGGCTACACCTTC. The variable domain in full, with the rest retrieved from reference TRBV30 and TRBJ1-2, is SQTIHQWPATLVQPVGSPLSLECTVEGTSNPNLYWYRQAAGRGLQLLFYSVGIGQISSEVPQNLSASRPQDRQFILSSKKLLLSDSGFYLCAWERGTGNGYTFGSGTRLTVV.

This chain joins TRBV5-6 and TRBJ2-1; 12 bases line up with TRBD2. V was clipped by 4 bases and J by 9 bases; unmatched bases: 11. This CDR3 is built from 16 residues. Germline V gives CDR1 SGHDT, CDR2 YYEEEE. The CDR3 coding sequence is TGTGCCAGCAGCCCTCCAGGACTAGCGGGAATAGCTGAGCAGTTCTTC. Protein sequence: CASSPPGLAGIAEQFF.

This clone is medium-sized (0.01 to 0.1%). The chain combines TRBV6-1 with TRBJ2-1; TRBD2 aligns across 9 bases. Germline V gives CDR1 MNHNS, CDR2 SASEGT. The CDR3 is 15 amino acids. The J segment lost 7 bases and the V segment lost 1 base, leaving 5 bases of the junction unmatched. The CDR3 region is CASSEEAGGGNEQFF. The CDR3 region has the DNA TGTGCCAGCAGTGAAGAGGCGGGAGGGGGGAATGAGCAGTTCTTC.

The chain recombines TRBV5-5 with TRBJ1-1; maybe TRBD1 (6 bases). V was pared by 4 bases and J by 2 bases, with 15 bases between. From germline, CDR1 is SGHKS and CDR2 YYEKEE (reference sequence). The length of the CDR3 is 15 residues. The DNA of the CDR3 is TGTGCCAGCAGCCAAAGAACAGGGTATAACACTGAAGCTTTCTTT. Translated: CASSQRTGYNTEAFF.

The chain's CDR3 is CASSLVSGGGETQYF. In DNA form, the CDR3 reads TGTGCCAGCAGTTTAGTATCGGGAGGTGGAGAGACCCAGTACTTC. The rearrangement joins TRBV28 to TRBJ2-5, with 7 bases matching TRBD2. Germline CDR1 MDHEN, CDR2 SYDVKM. CDR3 length: 15 amino acids. V shed 2 bases, J shed 4 bases, and the junction held 7 bases outside the gene matches.

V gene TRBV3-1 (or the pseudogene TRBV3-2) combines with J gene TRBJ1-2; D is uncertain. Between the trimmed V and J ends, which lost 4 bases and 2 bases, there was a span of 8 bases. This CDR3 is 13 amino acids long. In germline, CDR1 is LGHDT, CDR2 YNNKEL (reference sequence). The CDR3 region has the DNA TGTGCCAGCAGCCGGAGGGAGAACTATGGCTACACCTTC. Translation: CASSRRENYGYTF.

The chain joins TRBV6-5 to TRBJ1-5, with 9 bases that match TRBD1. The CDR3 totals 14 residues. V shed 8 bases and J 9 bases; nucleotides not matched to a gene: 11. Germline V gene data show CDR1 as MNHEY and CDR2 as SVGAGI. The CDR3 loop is CASETDRGFWPQHF. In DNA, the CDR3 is TGTGCCAGCGAGACGGACAGGGGATTCTGGCCCCAGCATTTT.

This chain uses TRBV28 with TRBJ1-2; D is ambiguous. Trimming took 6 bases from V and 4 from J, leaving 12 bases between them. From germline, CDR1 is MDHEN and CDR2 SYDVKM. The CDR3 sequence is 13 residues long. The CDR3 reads CASRTGIGYGYTF. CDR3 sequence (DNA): TGTGCCAGCAGGACTGGGATAGGCTATGGCTACACCTTC.

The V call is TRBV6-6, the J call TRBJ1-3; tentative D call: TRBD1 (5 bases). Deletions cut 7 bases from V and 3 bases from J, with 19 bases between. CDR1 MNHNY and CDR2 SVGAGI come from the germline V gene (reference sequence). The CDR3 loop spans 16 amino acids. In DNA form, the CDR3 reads TGTGCCAGCAAAAGCGTGGGGGGGGTTGATGGAAACACCATATATTTT. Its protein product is CASKSVGGVDGNTIYF.

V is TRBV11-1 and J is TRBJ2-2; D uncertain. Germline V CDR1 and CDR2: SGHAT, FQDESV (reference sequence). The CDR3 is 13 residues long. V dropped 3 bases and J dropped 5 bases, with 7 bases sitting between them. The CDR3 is CASSFEGTGELFF. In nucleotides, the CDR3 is TGTGCCAGCAGCTTTGAAGGAACCGGGGAGCTGTTTTTT.

The DNA of the CDR3 is TGTGCCAGTAGTATAGATCAAGGGACGGACTATAATTCACCCCTCCACTTT. This encodes CASSIDQGTDYNSPLHF. The V gene is TRBV19, the J gene TRBJ1-6; a possible D gene is TRBD1 (5 bases). CDR3 size: 17 residues. The ends were cut back, 0 bases at V and 3 bases at J, with 12 bases in the middle. The germline V gene encodes CDR1 LNHDA and CDR2 SQIVND (reference sequence). The whole variable domain, filled in from reference TRBV19 and TRBJ1-6, reads DGGITQSPKYLFRKEGQNVTLSCEQNLNHDAMYWYRQDPGQGLRLIYYSQIVNDFQKGDIAEGYSVSREKKESFPLTVTSAQKNPTAFYLCASSIDQGTDYNSPLHFGNGTRLTVT.

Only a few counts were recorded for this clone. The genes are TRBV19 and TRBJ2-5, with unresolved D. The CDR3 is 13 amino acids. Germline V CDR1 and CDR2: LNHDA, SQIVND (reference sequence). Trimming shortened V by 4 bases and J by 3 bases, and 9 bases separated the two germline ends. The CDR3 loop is CASSTHTEETQYF. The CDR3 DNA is TGTGCCAGTAGTACCCATACTGAAGAGACCCAGTACTTC.

CDR3 DNA: TGTGCCAGCAGCAGTCTCGGGCCAGGGGAGAGGGAGCAGTACTTC. It specifies CASSSLGPGEREQYF. V gene TRBV14 combines with J gene TRBJ2-7; tentative D call: TRBD1 (6 bases). V lost 5 bases to trimming and J lost 7 bases, with 21 bases between them. Germline V gene lookup returns CDR1 SGHDN and CDR2 FVKESK. This CDR3 spans 15 amino acids.

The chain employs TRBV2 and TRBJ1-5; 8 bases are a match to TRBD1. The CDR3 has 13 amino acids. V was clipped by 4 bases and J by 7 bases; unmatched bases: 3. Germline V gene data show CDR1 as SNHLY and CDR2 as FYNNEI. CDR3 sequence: CASSGTGQQPQHF. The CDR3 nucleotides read TGTGCCAGCAGTGGGACAGGGCAACAGCCCCAGCATTTT.